Below, 27 T cell receptor beta chains from the same sample are listed, as sequenced in a study of T cell responses to AZD1222 COVID-19 vaccine. The protocol was immunoSEQ multiplex PCR, while the TCRdb copy is restricted to in-frame clones and leaves out a portion. The table lists roughly 200,000 clones, just over 90% of them singletons. The sample here was peripheral blood, taken 28 days after the second AZD1222 dose. The source is an adult who received the AZD1222 COVID-19 vaccine.

The chain employs TRBV5-8 and TRBJ2-7, with D possibly matching TRBD2 (6 bases). The CDR3 spans 15 residues. Germline CDR1 is SGHTS and CDR2 is YDEGEE. The V and J ends lost 2 bases and 6 bases respectively, with 18 bases between them. For the CDR3, the DNA is TGTGCCAGCAGCTTAATGGGCCCCGGGGGAAGCGAGCAGTACTTC. Its protein is CASSLMGPGGSEQYF.

This chain connects TRBV5-1 to TRBJ2-7, with 7 bases aligning to TRBD2. Germline CDR1 is SGHRS and CDR2 is YFSETQ. This CDR3 comprises 15 residues. The J segment lost 3 bases and the V segment lost 0 bases, leaving 6 bases of the junction unmatched. The CDR3 DNA follows: TGCGCCAGCAGCTTGGAGGCTAGCGGAAACTACGAGCAGTACTTC. The encoded protein is CASSLEASGNYEQYF.

The CDR3 DNA sequence: TGTGCCAGCAGCGTAGACAGCTATGTGGGCAATCAGCCCCAGCATTTT. Translating gives CASSVDSYVGNQPQHF. V usage is TRBV9 and J usage is TRBJ1-5; D uncertain. The germline CDR1 and CDR2 sequences are SGDLS and YYNGEE. This CDR3 has 16 residues. V was pared by 0 bases and J by 2 bases, with 12 bases between.

CDR3 in DNA: TGCGCCAGCAGCCAAGGACCGGCGGGAAACACCATATATTTT. Amino acids: CASSQGPAGNTIYF. The chain combines TRBV4-1 with TRBJ1-3; D not certain. CDR1 and CDR2 from the germline V gene are MGHRA and YSYEKL. CDR3 length equals 14 residues. Trimming shortened V by 1 base and J by 4 bases, and 8 bases separated the two germline ends.

The J gene is TRBJ1-3, the V gene TRBV12-5; unclear D gene. Germline V gene data show CDR1 as LGHNT and CDR2 as FRNRAP. V was clipped by 7 bases and J by 0 bases, with 13 bases between them. The CDR3 runs to 15 residues. In nucleotides, the CDR3 is TGTGCTAGTGTCCCGACGGTCCTCTCTGGAAACACCATATATTTT. This encodes CASVPTVLSGNTIYF.

The V and J genes are TRBV3-1 (or the pseudogene TRBV3-2) and TRBJ2-7, with D uncertain. Germline-derived CDR1 and CDR2 are LGHDT and YNNKEL (reference sequence). The CDR3 loop spans 12 amino acids. V was trimmed by 1 base and J by 8 bases, leaving 9 bases between them. This CDR3 is CASSQGLRKQYF. Written as DNA, the CDR3 is TGTGCCAGCAGCCAAGGCCTACGAAAGCAGTACTTC.

CDR3 sequence reads: CASSTHRVSGNTIYF. In DNA form, the CDR3 reads TGTGCCAGCAGCACGCACAGGGTCTCTGGAAACACCATATATTTT. The rearrangement links TRBV7-6 to TRBJ1-3; a weak D match, TRBD1 (6 bases). This CDR3 is 15 amino acids long. The V gene lost 5 bases and the J gene lost 0 bases, with 11 bases spanning the gap. CDR1 is SGHVS, CDR2 FNYEAQ, per germline.

The chain uses TRBV11-3 and TRBJ1-1, with 7 bases identical to TRBD1. The CDR3 extends over 14 amino acids. The germline gives CDR1 SGHNT, CDR2 YENEEA. Trimming cost V 1 base and J 1 base; bases outside gene matches: 0. The CDR3 DNA is TGTGCCAGCAGCTTAGCAGGGGGGAACACTGAAGCTTTCTTT. It yields the protein CASSLAGGNTEAFF.

This clone was detected only once. The chain joins TRBV7-9 to TRBJ1-1; D is unresolved. The CDR3 covers 14 residues. The germline gives CDR1 SEHNR, CDR2 FQNEAQ (reference sequence). The V gene lost 5 bases and the J gene lost 6 bases, with 16 bases spanning the gap. The CDR3 DNA reads as TGTGCCAGCAGCGCGTTTGGGGAGTTCGCTGAAGCTTTCTTT. It is translated as CASSAFGEFAEAFF.

The chain uses TRBV5-5 and TRBJ2-7, with D uncertain. The ends were cut back, 0 bases at V and 1 base at J, with 11 bases in the middle. The germline V gene has CDR1 SGHKS and CDR2 YYEKEE (reference sequence). The CDR3 sequence is 15 residues long. The CDR3 is CASSLGPGRSYEQYF. The CDR3 coding sequence is TGTGCCAGCAGCTTGGGCCCGGGCAGATCCTACGAGCAGTACTTC.

The V and J genes are TRBV6-1 and TRBJ1-1, with D unresolved. The length of the CDR3 is 17 residues. Per the germline V gene, CDR1 is MNHNS and CDR2 is SASEGT. V lost 0 bases to trimming and J lost 5 bases, with 19 bases between them. The CDR3 region has the DNA TGTGCCAGCAGTGAAGCGCTTCGGCGGGTATGGAGGACTGAAGCTTTCTTT. This gives the protein CASSEALRRVWRTEAFF.

V gene TRBV27 combines with J gene TRBJ1-3; 9 nucleotides align to TRBD1. This CDR3 contains 15 residues. V lost 4 bases to trimming and J lost 3 bases; unmatched junction nucleotides: 4. Germline assignment: CDR1 MNHEY and CDR2 SMNVEV (reference sequence). CDR3 loop: CASSSQGAIGNTIYF. The CDR3 coding sequence is TGTGCCAGCAGTTCACAGGGGGCGATTGGAAACACCATATATTTT.

V usage is TRBV21-1 and J usage is TRBJ1-4. TRBV21-1 is an annotated pseudogene. The CDR3 extends over 17 amino acids. The CDR3 here is CASSKEEKGRANEKLFF. The CDR3 DNA follows: TGTGCCAGCAGCAAAGAGGAAAAGGGGAGGGCTAATGAAAAACTGTTTTTT.

To note about this clone: This same CDR3 is encoded by further DNA sequences in the sample. This rearrangement joins TRBV5-8 to TRBJ2-5; no reliable D call. Germline V gene lookup returns CDR1 SGHTS and CDR2 YDEGEE. V was trimmed by 2 bases and J by 2 bases, leaving 1 base between them. This CDR3 is 11 amino acids long. The CDR3 here is CASSLQETQYF. CDR3 DNA: TGTGCCAGCAGCTTACAAGAGACCCAGTACTTC.

The genes are TRBV7-6 and TRBJ2-1; possible D gene TRBD1, 5 bases. V gave up 2 bases and J gave up 7 bases, with 18 bases separating them. The CDR3 runs to 16 residues. The germline V gene has CDR1 SGHVS and CDR2 FNYEAQ. The CDR3 is CASSLRRPGMTNEQFF. CDR3 nucleotides: TGTGCCAGCAGCTTACGCCGGCCAGGGATGACGAATGAGCAGTTCTTC.

This chain uses TRBV5-1 with TRBJ2-1; 7 bases line up with TRBD2. CDR3 length equals 17 residues. Germline V CDR1 and CDR2: SGHRS, YFSETQ. Unmatched junction bases numbered 13, after V lost 2 bases and J lost 5 bases. CDR3 bases: TGCGCCAGCAGCTTCCCTGGAGCGGGGATACTCCACAATGAGCAGTTCTTC. This codes for CASSFPGAGILHNEQFF.

The J gene is TRBJ1-4, the V gene TRBV9; possible D gene TRBD1, 5 bases. This CDR3 contains 15 residues. Germline V lookup: CDR1 SGDLS, CDR2 YYNGEE. Trimming left V 0 bases short and J 4 bases short, with 10 bases between. In DNA, the CDR3 is TGTGCCAGCAGCGTAGGGCAGGGCGGTAATGAAAAACTGTTTTTT. As protein: CASSVGQGGNEKLFF.

J is TRBJ1-5 and V is TRBV4-1; D is unresolved. Trimming removed 1 base at V and 5 bases at J, with 18 bases between. There are 17 residues in the CDR3. From germline, CDR1 is MGHRA and CDR2 YSYEKL. CDR3 in DNA: TGCGCCAGCAGCCAAGGCCATAACACCAATCGGGATCAGCCCCAGCATTTT. It specifies CASSQGHNTNRDQPQHF.

The chain joins TRBV11-2 to TRBJ1-1, with D unclear. V was trimmed by 3 bases and J by 0 bases, leaving 5 bases between them. CDR1 is SGHAT, CDR2 FQNNGV, per germline. This CDR3 spans 13 amino acids. The CDR3 is CASSFLVNTEAFF. DNA of the CDR3: TGTGCCAGCAGCTTTTTGGTGAACACTGAAGCTTTCTTT. Filled out from reference TRBV11-2 and TRBJ1-1, the complete variable domain reads EAGVAQSPRYKIIEKRQSVAFWCNPISGHATLYWYQQILGQGPKLLIQFQNNGVVDDSQLPKDRFSAERLKGVDSTLKIQPAKLEDSAVYLCASSFLVNTEAFFGQGTRLTVV.

This rearrangement joins TRBV6-5 to TRBJ1-5, with 7 bases that match TRBD1. The V gene's germline CDR1 is MNHEY and CDR2 SVGAGI. Trimming took 7 bases from V and 5 from J; bases not matched to a gene: 5. This CDR3 is built from 13 residues. CDR3 loop: CASKDRADQPQHF. DNA for the CDR3: TGTGCCAGCAAAGACAGGGCTGATCAGCCCCAGCATTTT.

V gene TRBV18 combines with J gene TRBJ1-4, with 8 bases matching TRBD1. This CDR3 has 15 residues. CDR1 and CDR2 from the germline V gene are KGHSH and LQKENI. The V gene end was trimmed by 3 bases and the J gene end by 7 bases; junction bases not matched to a gene: 7. The CDR3 bases are TGTGCCAGCTCACCCCGGACAGGGATAAGTGAAAAACTGTTTTTT. This gives the protein CASSPRTGISEKLFF.

This rearrangement joins TRBV7-9 to TRBJ2-5; no firm D call. The V gene's germline CDR1 is SEHNR and CDR2 FQNEAQ (reference sequence). This CDR3 spans 13 amino acids. V lost 0 bases, J lost 5 bases, and 7 bases lay in between. The CDR3 DNA sequence: TGTGCCAGCAGCTTAGCGCCTGGGGAGACCCAGTACTTC. Protein product: CASSLAPGETQYF.

The V and J genes are TRBV7-9 and TRBJ2-7, with D possibly being TRBD2 (6 bases). CDR3 length equals 14 residues. Trimming shortened V by 3 bases and J by 0 bases, and 9 bases separated the two germline ends. Germline V gives CDR1 SEHNR, CDR2 FQNEAQ (reference sequence). The CDR3 protein is CASSFHGSSYEQYF. CDR3 bases: TGTGCCAGCAGCTTCCACGGGAGCTCCTACGAGCAGTACTTC.

The chain joins TRBV11-2 to TRBJ2-5; D might be TRBD2 (5 bases). CDR1 SGHAT and CDR2 FQNNGV come from the germline V gene. CDR3 length: 15 amino acids. The V end lost 5 bases, the J end lost 2 bases, and 15 bases lay between the germline ends. The CDR3 region has the DNA TGTGCCAGCAGCCCGAGGACTGCCCTACAAGAGACCCAGTACTTC. Its translation is CASSPRTALQETQYF.

This rearrangement joins TRBV19 to TRBJ2-7, with TRBD2 as a possible D gene (7 bases). V was clipped by 5 bases and J by 0 bases, with 14 bases between them. CDR1 and CDR2 (germline): LNHDA, SQIVND (reference sequence). This CDR3 contains 15 residues. The CDR3 protein is CASSRTGGSSYEQYF. CDR3 DNA sequence: TGTGCCAGTAGTCGGACGGGGGGCTCCTCCTACGAGCAGTACTTC. The variable domain in full, with the rest retrieved from reference TRBV19 and TRBJ2-7, is DGGITQSPKYLFRKEGQNVTLSCEQNLNHDAMYWYRQDPGQGLRLIYYSQIVNDFQKGDIAEGYSVSREKKESFPLTVTSAQKNPTAFYLCASSRTGGSSYEQYFGPGTRLTVT.

V and J are TRBV21-1 and TRBJ2-7; no check of the table's D call, TRBD2, against the DNA was made. TRBV21-1 is shown as a pseudogene. The length of the CDR3 is 19 residues. The CDR3 loop reads CASSTATGWLAGGTYEQYF. Written as DNA, the CDR3 is TGTGCCAGCAGCACTGCAACTGGCTGGCTAGCGGGGGGGACGTACGAGCAGTACTTC.

The J gene is TRBJ1-4, the V gene TRBV19; D gene unclear. Per the germline V gene, CDR1 is LNHDA and CDR2 is SQIVND (reference sequence). The V gene lost 10 bases and the J gene lost 3 bases, with 12 bases spanning the gap. The CDR3 is 13 amino acids. The CDR3 reads CATAGRANEKLFF. The CDR3 DNA follows: TGTGCCACCGCGGGCCGCGCTAATGAAAAACTGTTTTTT.